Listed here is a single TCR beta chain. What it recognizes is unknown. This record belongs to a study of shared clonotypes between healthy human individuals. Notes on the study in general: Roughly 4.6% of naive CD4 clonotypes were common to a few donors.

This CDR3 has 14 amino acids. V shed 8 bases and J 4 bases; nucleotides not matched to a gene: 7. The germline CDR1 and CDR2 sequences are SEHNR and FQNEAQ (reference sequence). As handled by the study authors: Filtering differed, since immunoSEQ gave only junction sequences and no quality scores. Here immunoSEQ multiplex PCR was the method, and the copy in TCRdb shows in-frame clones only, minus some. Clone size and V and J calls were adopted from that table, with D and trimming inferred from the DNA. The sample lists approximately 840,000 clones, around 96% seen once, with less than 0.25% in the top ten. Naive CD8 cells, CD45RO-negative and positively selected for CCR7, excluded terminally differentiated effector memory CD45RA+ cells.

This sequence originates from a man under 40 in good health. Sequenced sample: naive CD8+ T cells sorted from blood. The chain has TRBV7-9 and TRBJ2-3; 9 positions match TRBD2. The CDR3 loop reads CASAGRGRADTQYF. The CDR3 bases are TGTGCCAGCGCCGGGCGCGGGAGGGCAGATACGCAGTATTTT. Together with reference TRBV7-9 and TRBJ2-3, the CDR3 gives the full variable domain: DTGVSQNPRHKITKRGQNVTFRCDPISEHNRLYWYRQTLGQGPEFLTYFQNEAQLEKSRLLSDRFSAERPKGSFSTLEIQRTEQGDSAMYLCASAGRGRADTQYFGPGTRLTVL.